A selection of T cell receptor beta chains follows, all from one sample in a study of blood T cell repertoires in COVID-19. Assay used: immunoSEQ multiplex PCR; TCRdb lists only in-frame clones, some missing. The sample includes fewer than 80,000 clones, over 85% of them seen just once. Sequenced input: peripheral blood. These receptors all come from a woman aged 80 or over with active or convalescent COVID-19. Both conserved end residues are part of each CDR3. The D gene is left open where the match is weak. Rows give clone size only sometimes, using once, few, many, or a class for an expanded clone.

V: TRBV4-1; J: TRBJ1-5; size: few; D: .; CDR3: CASSRLTGDQPQHF; DNA: TGCGCCAGCAGCCGACTTACGGGGGATCAGCCCCAGCATTTT
V: TRBV10-1; J: TRBJ1-1; size: .; D: TRBD1; CDR3: CASSESRGRGAFF; DNA: TGCGCCAGCAGTGAGTCGAGGGGGCGCGGGGCTTTCTTT
V: TRBV21-1; J: TRBJ2-1; size: .; D: .; CDR3: CASSKGLAGGSNEQFF; DNA: TGTGCCAGCAGCAAAGGCCTAGCGGGGGGTTCCAATGAGCAGTTCTTC
V: TRBV6-2/TRBV6-3; J: TRBJ1-6; size: few; D: .; CDR3: CASSYEQGVVTLHF; DNA: TGTGCCAGCAGTTACGAACAGGGTGTTGTCACCCTCCACTTT
V: TRBV27; J: TRBJ1-5; size: once; D: .; CDR3: CASSLQGGNQPQHF; DNA: TGTGCCAGCAGTCTCCAAGGGGGCAATCAGCCCCAGCATTTT
V: TRBV5-5; J: TRBJ2-7; size: .; D: .; CDR3: CASSLGLFVTIYEQYF; DNA: TGTGCCAGCAGCTTGGGTCTCTTCGTGACAATCTACGAGCAGTACTTC
V: TRBV7-2; J: TRBJ2-1; size: .; D: TRBD2; CDR3: CASSSRTSGGFSYNEQFF; DNA: TGTGCCAGCAGCTCACGGACTAGCGGGGGGTTCTCCTACAATGAGCAGTTCTTC
V: TRBV6-5; J: TRBJ2-7; size: .; D: TRBD2; CDR3: CASSYGRGGPYEQYF; DNA: TGTGCCAGCAGTTACGGGCGGGGGGGGCCCTACGAGCAGTACTTC
V: TRBV11-2; J: TRBJ2-1; size: .; D: .; CDR3: CASSLVGGGDSSYNEQFF; DNA: TGTGCCAGCAGCTTAGTCGGGGGCGGGGACAGCTCCTACAATGAGCAGTTCTTC
V: TRBV29-1; J: TRBJ2-7; size: .; D: TRBD2; CDR3: CSVERGSGGLGEQYF; DNA: TGCAGCGTTGAAAGGGGTAGCGGGGGTTTGGGCGAGCAGTACTTC
V: TRBV2; J: TRBJ1-5; size: .; D: .; CDR3: CASSEAPPTTAGQPQHF; DNA: TGTGCCAGCAGTGAAGCGCCACCGACCACGGCGGGGCAGCCCCAGCATTTT
V: TRBV3-1/TRBV3-2; J: TRBJ1-4; size: .; D: .; CDR3: CASSQDWVARMANEKLFF; DNA: TGTGCCAGCAGCCAAGATTGGGTCGCGAGGATGGCTAATGAAAAACTGTTTTTT